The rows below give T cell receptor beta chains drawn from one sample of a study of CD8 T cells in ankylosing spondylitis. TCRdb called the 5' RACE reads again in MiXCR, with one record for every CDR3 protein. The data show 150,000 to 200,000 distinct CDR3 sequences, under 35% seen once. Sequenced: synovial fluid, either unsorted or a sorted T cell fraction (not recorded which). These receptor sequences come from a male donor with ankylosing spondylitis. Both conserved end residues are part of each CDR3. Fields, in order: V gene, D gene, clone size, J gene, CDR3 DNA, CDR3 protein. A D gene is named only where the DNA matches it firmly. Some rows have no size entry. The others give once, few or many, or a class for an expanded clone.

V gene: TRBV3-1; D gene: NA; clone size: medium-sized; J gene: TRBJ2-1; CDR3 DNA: TGTGCCAGCAGCCTCACGGACGGTGAGCAGTTCTTC; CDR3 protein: CASSLTDGEQFF
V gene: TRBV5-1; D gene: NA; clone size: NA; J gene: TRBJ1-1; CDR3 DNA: TGCGCCAGCAGCTGGGGGCGGGGGAAAAGTTCTGAAGCTTTCTTT; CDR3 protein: CASSWGRGKSSEAFF
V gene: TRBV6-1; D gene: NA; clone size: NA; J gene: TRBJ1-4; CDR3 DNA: TGTGCCAGCAGCCGACAGTGGGGTGCGGGTGAAAAACTGTTTTTT; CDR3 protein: CASSRQWGAGEKLFF
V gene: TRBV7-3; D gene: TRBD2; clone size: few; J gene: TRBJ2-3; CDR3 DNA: TGTGCCAGCAGCTTAATCGGGACTAGCGGTAGCACAGATACGCAGTATTTT; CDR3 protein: CASSLIGTSGSTDTQYF
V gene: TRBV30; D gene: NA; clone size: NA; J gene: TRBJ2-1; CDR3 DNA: TGTGCCTGGAGTGCCCCCGGGCTAGGATCTTTCAATGAGCAGTTCTTC; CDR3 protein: CAWSAPGLGSFNEQFF
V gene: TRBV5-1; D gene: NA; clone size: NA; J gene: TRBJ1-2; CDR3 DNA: TGCGCCAGCAGCTTGGCCTCGGCGCAGGGTGGCTACACCTTC; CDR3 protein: CASSLASAQGGYTF
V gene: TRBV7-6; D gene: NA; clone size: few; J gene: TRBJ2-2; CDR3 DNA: TGTGCCAGCAGCCTATCCGTGGCCGGGGAGCTGTTTTTT; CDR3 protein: CASSLSVAGELFF
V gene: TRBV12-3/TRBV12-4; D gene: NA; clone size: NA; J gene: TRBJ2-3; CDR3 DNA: TGTGCCAGCAGTTCAACAATAGGCGATACGCAGTATTTT; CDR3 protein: CASSSTIGDTQYF
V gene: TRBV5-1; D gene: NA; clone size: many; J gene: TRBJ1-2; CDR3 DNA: TGCGCCAGCAGCGCTAATCAGGGGAACTATGGCTACACCTTC; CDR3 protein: CASSANQGNYGYTF
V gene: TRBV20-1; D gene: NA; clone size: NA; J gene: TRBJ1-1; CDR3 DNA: TGCAGTGCTAGGGGGGCGGGCCAGAACACTGAAGCTTTCTTT; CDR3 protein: CSARGAGQNTEAFF
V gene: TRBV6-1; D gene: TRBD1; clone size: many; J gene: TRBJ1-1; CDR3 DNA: TGTGCCAGCAGACGAGACAGGGCATTTGGAGCTTTCTTT; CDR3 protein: CASRRDRAFGAFF
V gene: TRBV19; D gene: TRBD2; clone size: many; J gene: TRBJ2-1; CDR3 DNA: TGTGCCAGTAGTTTGAAGCGGGAGGGCCGGATTGAGCAGTTCTTC; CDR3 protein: CASSLKREGRIEQFF
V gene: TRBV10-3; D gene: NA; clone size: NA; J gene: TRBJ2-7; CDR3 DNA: TGTGCCATCAGGGGGGACCGGAGACCGGACGAGCAGTACTTC; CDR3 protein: CAIRGDRRPDEQYF
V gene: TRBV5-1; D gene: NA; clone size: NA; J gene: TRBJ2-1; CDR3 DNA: TGCGCCAGCAGCTTGGGTGACAGGTACAATGAGCAGTTCTTC; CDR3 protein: CASSLGDRYNEQFF
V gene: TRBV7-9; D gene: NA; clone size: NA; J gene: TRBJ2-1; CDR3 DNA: TGTGCCAGCAGCTTACAAGCGAGGGAATCCTACAATGAGCAGTTCTTC; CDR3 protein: CASSLQARESYNEQFF
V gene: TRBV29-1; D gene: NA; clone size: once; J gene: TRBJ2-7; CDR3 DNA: TGCAGCGTTGGGGAGGGGGCAGGCGACGAGCAGTACTTC; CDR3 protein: CSVGEGAGDEQYF
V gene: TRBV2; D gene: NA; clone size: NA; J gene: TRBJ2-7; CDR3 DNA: TGTGCCAGCAGTGAAGGGTGGAAGGGGGGGTACGAGCAGTACTTC; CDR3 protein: CASSEGWKGGYEQYF
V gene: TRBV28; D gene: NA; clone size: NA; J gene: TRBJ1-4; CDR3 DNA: TGTGCCAGCAGTTTATACGGGGGCGGTGAAAAACTGTTTTTT; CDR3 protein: CASSLYGGGEKLFF
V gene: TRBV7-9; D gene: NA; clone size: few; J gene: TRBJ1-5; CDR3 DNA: TGTGCCAGCAGCTTTGGTCTAGGGGTGGTCAATCAGCCCCAGCATTTT; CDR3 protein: CASSFGLGVVNQPQHF
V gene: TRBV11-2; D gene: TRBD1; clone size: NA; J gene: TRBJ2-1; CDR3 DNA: TGTGCCAGCAGCCAAAACCCCGGGACAGGGGCCTTCGAGCAGTTCTTC; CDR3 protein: CASSQNPGTGAFEQFF
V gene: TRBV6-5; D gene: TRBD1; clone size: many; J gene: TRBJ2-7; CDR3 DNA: TGTGCCAGCAGTTGGAGGACAGGATTCTACGAGCAGTACTTC; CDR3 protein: CASSWRTGFYEQYF
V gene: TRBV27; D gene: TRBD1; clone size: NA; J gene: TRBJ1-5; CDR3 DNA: TGTGCCAGCAGTTTAGGGACAGGCGGCCGCCCCCAGCATTTT; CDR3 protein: CASSLGTGGRPQHF